The rows below give T cell receptor beta chains drawn from one sample of a study of blood T cell repertoires in COVID-19. Repertoires were generated with immunoSEQ multiplex PCR, while TCRdb's copy carries only in-frame clones and drops some. The repertoire holds some 130,000 clones, with less than 85% as singletons. Sequenced material: peripheral blood. The origin of the receptors is a woman of 80 years or more with acute or convalescent COVID-19. CDR3s include the opening cysteine and the closing phenylalanine or tryptophan. The D gene is left open where the match is weak. Clone size, where shown, is once, few, many, or a class for clones that have expanded.

D	V	size	J	CDR3	DNA
TRBD2	TRBV7-2	once	TRBJ2-5	CASSRSGGFRETQYF	TGTGCCAGCAGCCGTTCGGGGGGATTTAGGGAGACCCAGTACTTC
TRBD2	TRBV5-1	.	TRBJ2-1	CASSKRGGLVGHNEQFF	TGCGCCAGCAGCAAGCGGGGTGGTTTAGTTGGGCACAATGAGCAGTTCTTC
.	TRBV7-9	.	TRBJ2-7	CASSLWGQNEQYF	TGTGCCAGCAGCCTCTGGGGCCAGAACGAGCAGTACTTC
TRBD1	TRBV6-5	.	TRBJ2-7	CASSYSPTGSYEQYF	TGTGCCAGCAGTTACTCACCGACAGGGTCATACGAGCAGTACTTC
TRBD1	TRBV2	few	TRBJ1-2	CASTPGQGVLYGYTF	TGTGCCAGCACCCCAGGACAGGGGGTCCTCTATGGCTACACCTTC
TRBD2	TRBV5-4	.	TRBJ2-3	CASSLATSGVGLDTQYF	TGTGCCAGCAGCTTGGCCACTAGCGGGGTAGGTTTGGATACGCAGTATTTT
TRBD2	TRBV7-2	.	TRBJ2-1	CERDSYNEQFF	TGTGAGCGGGATTCGTACAATGAGCAGTTCTTC
.	TRBV5-1	.	TRBJ1-2	CASSSQGQGYTF	TGCGCCAGCAGTTCCCAGGGACAAGGCTACACCTTC
TRBD2	TRBV7-9	.	TRBJ2-1	CASSLLAGGLDEQFF	TGTGCCAGCAGCTTGTTAGCGGGAGGGCTGGATGAGCAGTTCTTC
.	TRBV7-9	few	TRBJ1-5	CASSRDSFPNQPQHF	TGTGCCAGCAGCCGCGACAGTTTTCCCAATCAGCCCCAGCATTTT
.	TRBV29-1	.	TRBJ1-1	CSVPGGQGMNTEAFF	TGCAGCGTCCCCGGGGGGCAGGGAATGAACACTGAAGCTTTCTTT
TRBD2	TRBV20-1	.	TRBJ2-5	CSATEISGSSGETQYF	TGCAGTGCTACTGAAATTAGCGGGAGTAGTGGAGAGACCCAGTACTTC
TRBD1	TRBV11-2	few	TRBJ1-1	CASNFRGREGEAFF	TGTGCCAGCAACTTTAGGGGGCGTGAAGGGGAAGCTTTCTTT
.	TRBV9	.	TRBJ2-1	CASSIDPGILQFF	TGTGCCAGCAGCATTGACCCCGGGATCTTGCAGTTCTTC
.	TRBV6-2/TRBV6-3	.	TRBJ2-5	CASSYSVAYQETQYF	TGTGCCAGCAGTTATTCAGTAGCGTACCAAGAGACCCAGTACTTC